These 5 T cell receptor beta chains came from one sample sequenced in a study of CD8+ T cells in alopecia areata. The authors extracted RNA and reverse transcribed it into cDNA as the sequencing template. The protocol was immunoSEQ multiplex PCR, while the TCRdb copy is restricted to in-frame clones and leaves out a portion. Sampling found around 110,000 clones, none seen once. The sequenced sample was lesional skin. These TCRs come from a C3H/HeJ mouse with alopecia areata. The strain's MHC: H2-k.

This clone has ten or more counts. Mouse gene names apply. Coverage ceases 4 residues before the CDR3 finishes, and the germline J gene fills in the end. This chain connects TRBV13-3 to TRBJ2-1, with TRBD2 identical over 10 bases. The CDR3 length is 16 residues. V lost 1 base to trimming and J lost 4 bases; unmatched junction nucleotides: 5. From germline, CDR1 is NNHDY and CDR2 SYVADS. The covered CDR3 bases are TGTGCCAGCAGTGATTCGGGACTGGGGCTTTATGCT. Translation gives CASSDSGLGLYA. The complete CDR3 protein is CASSDSGLGLYAEQFF.

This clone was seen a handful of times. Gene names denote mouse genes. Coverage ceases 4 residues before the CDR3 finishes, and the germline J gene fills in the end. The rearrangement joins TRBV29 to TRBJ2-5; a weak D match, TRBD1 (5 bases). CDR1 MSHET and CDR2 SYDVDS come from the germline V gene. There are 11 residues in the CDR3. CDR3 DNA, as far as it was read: TGTGCTAGTTCAGGGATGGAC. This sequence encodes CASSGMD. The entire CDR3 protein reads CASSGMDTQYF.

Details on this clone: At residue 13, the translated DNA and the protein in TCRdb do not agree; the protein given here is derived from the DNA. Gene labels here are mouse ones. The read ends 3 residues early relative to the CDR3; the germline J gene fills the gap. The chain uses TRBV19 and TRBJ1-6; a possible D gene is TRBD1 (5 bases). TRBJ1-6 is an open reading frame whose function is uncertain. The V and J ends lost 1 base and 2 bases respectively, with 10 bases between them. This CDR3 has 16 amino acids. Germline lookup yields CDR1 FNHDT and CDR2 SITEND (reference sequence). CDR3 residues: CASSISQGTYNSPLYF. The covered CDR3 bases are TGTGCCAGCAGTATATCCCAGGGAACCTATAATTCGCCC.

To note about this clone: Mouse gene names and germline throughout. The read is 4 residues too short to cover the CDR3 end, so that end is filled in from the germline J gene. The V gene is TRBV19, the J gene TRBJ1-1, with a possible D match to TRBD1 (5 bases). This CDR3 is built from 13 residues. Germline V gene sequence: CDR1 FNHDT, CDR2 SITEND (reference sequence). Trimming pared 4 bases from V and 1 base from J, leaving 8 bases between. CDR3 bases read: TGTGCCAGCAGTCGACAGAAAAACACA. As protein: CASSRQKNT. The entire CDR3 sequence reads CASSRQKNTEVFF.

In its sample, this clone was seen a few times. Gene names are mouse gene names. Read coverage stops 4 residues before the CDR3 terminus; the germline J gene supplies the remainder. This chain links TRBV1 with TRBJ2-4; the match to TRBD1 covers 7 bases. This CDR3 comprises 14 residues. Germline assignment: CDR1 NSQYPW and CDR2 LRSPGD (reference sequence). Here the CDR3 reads CTCSGPGQKNTLYF. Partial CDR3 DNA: TGCACCTGCAGTGGGCCGGGACAGAAAAAC.